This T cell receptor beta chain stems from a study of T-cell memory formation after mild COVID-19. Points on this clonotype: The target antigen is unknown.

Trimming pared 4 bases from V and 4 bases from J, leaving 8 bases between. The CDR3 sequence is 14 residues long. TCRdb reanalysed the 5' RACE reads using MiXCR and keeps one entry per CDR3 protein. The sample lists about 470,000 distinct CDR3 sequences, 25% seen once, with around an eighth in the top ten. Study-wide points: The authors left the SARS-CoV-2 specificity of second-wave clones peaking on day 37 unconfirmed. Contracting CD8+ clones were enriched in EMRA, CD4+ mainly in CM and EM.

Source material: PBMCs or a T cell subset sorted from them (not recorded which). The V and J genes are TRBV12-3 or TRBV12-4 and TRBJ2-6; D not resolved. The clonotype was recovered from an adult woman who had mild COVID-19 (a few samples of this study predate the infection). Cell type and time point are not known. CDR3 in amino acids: CASSSGWGANVLTF. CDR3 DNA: TGTGCCAGCAGTTCCGGATGGGGGGCCAACGTCCTGACTTTC.